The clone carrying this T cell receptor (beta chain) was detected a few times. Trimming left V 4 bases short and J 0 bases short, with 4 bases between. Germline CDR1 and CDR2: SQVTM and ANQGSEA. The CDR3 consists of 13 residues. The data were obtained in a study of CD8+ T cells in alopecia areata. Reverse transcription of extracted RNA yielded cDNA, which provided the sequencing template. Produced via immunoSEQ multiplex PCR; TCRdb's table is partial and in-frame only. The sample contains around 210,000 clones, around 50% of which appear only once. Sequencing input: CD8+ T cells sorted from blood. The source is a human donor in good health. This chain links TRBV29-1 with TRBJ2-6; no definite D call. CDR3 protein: CSVASSGANVLTF. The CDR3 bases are TGCAGCGTTGCTAGCTCTGGGGCCAACGTCCTGACTTTC.